These 7 T cell receptor beta chains were all obtained from the same sample, sequenced in a study of beta chain features in type 1 diabetes. The study, taken as a whole, reports: The study found moderately but significantly shorter TCRB CDR3s in all four CD4+ subsets of Type 1 diabetes patients.

Isolated RNA was reverse transcribed in full, so expressed TCRB transcripts were sequenced. Some clones are missing from TCRdb's copy, which holds only in-frame ones; the method was immunoSEQ multiplex PCR. The sample records fewer than 200,000 clones, under 13% being singletons. These receptors' antigens are unknown. The sequenced sample consisted of central memory CD4+ T cells from blood. Every receptor here comes from a man aged 25 to 40 with type 1 diabetes.

This clone turned up a few times. The V call is TRBV14, the J call TRBJ2-5; D unclear. The CDR3 sequence is 11 residues long. V lost 6 bases, J lost 13 bases, and 15 bases lay in between. CDR1 is SGHDN, CDR2 FVKESK, per germline. CDR3 region: CASSSGSRPYF. CDR3 DNA sequence: TGTGCCAGCAGTTCCGGGTCTCGACCGTACTTC.

The chain recombines TRBV4-3 with TRBJ2-3; 7 bases map to TRBD2. Trimming took 0 bases from V and 5 from J; bases not matched to a gene: 11. The CDR3 sequence is 17 residues long. The V gene's germline CDR1 is LGHNA and CDR2 YSLEER. CDR3 in DNA: TGCGCCAGCAGCCAAGATGCGGCGGGAGAGGGAGGAGATACGCAGTATTTT. Protein product: CASSQDAAGEGGDTQYF.

This clone has more than one count but fewer than ten. The gene calls are TRBV28 and TRBJ2-7; 8 bases are a match to TRBD2. Germline V gives CDR1 MDHEN, CDR2 SYDVKM. This CDR3 comprises 14 residues. V gave up 5 bases and J gave up 4 bases; unmatched junction bases: 7. Here the CDR3 reads CASSPSSGLYEQYF. CDR3 DNA sequence: TGTGCCAGCAGTCCCTCTAGCGGGCTTTACGAGCAGTACTTC.

V usage is TRBV5-5 and J usage is TRBJ2-3; D gene uncertain. This CDR3 is built from 12 residues. Germline CDR1 reads SGHKS; CDR2 reads YYEKEE (reference sequence). V was shortened by 2 bases and J by 3 bases, with 4 bases between the two germline ends. The CDR3 loop reads CASSFQTDTQYF. The CDR3 coding sequence is TGTGCCAGCAGCTTCCAGACAGATACGCAGTATTTT.

The chain recombines TRBV5-6 with TRBJ2-7; the D is unclear. Per the germline V gene, CDR1 is SGHDT and CDR2 is YYEEEE. Between the trimmed V and J ends, which lost 3 bases and 2 bases, there was a span of 6 bases. The CDR3 totals 12 residues. CDR3 sequence reads: CASSSYPYEQYF. The CDR3 DNA reads as TGTGCCAGCAGCTCCTACCCCTACGAGCAGTACTTC.

This clone was seen more than once but under ten times. The chain joins TRBV25-1 to TRBJ1-4; D might be TRBD1 (5 bases). Trimming took off 6 bases at V and 6 bases at J, with 14 bases between the two ends. CDR1 and CDR2 from the germline V gene are MGHDK and SYGVNS. The CDR3 sequence is 14 residues long. The CDR3 sequence: CASSLGGTDEKLFF. The CDR3 DNA follows: TGTGCCAGCAGCCTTGGGGGGACGGATGAAAAACTGTTTTTT. Based on the CDR3 plus reference TRBV25-1 and TRBJ1-4, the full variable domain is EADIYQTPRYLVIGTGKKITLECSQTMGHDKMYWYQQDPGMELHLIHYSYGVNSTEKGDLSSESTVSRIRTEHFPLTLESARPSHTSQYLCASSLGGTDEKLFFGSGTQLSVL.

The J gene is TRBJ1-1, the V gene TRBV29-1; no firm D call. CDR1 is SQVTM and CDR2 is ANQGSEA in the germline V gene. V was trimmed by 6 bases and J by 0 bases, leaving 14 bases between them. The CDR3 runs 14 residues. Here the CDR3 DNA reads TGCAGCGTGGCAGATGACGGGGTGAACACTGAAGCTTTCTTT. Encoded protein: CSVADDGVNTEAFF.